This T cell receptor (beta chain) comes out of a study of blood T cells in healthy people across ages. Findings and caveats of the study: It was held that the diversity estimates obtained from one million T cells were underestimates.

Each sample used at least 7 million PBMCs. This CDR3 has 15 amino acids. The germline CDR1 and CDR2 sequences are SGDLS and YYNGEE. V lost 3 bases to trimming and J lost 9 bases, with 16 bases between them. With a J-beta primer mix and a sample-barcoded 5' primer, a second PCR ran about 7 to 11 cycles. TCRdb re-called the 5' RACE reads with MiXCR, one entry per CDR3 protein. Found here are 630,000 or so distinct CDR3 sequences, roughly 30% of them singletons; the top ten hold roughly 15%. The sample holds many counts of this clonotype. Its cognate antigen is unknown. The chain carries TRBV9 and TRBJ1-6; D is perhaps TRBD1 (6 bases). The source material was blood. This clonotype was obtained from a woman older than 75 in good health. CDR3: CASSDEKGGVSPLHF. CDR3 nucleotide sequence: TGTGCCAGCAGCGACGAAAAGGGGGGCGTTTCACCCCTCCACTTT.